These T cell receptor beta chains were read from a single sample in a study of glioma-infiltrating T cells after dendritic cell vaccination. Repertoires were generated with immunoSEQ multiplex PCR, while TCRdb's copy carries only in-frame clones and drops some. Of about 24,000 clones listed, just under 90% were seen once; the top ten hold 2.5% to 3%. The source material was blood, sampled after dendritic cell vaccination. These receptors were obtained from a human donor with glioblastoma. CDR3s include the opening cysteine and the closing phenylalanine or tryptophan. The D gene is left open where the match is weak. Rows may omit the clone size; those that give it use once, few, many or a size class.

d_call clone_size j_call v_call cdr3_nt cdr3_aa
TRBD1 NA TRBJ1-1 TRBV19 TGTGCCAGTAGTGGGGACAGGGGAGCGAACACTGAAGCTTTCTTT CASSGDRGANTEAFF
TRBD2 NA TRBJ2-5 TRBV19 TGTGCCAGTACCCCCTCACTGTCGGGGGGTGGAGAGACCCAGTACTTC CASTPSLSGGGETQYF
NA NA TRBJ2-1 TRBV7-9 TGTGCCAGCAGCGGAAGGGACACAGGGAATGAGCAGTTCTTC CASSGRDTGNEQFF
NA NA TRBJ1-1 TRBV4-1 TGCGCCAGCAGCCAAGGACTGTTGTCCAGGGGCCTGAACACTGAAGCTTTCTTT CASSQGLLSRGLNTEAFF
NA NA TRBJ2-3 TRBV4-1 TGCGCCAGCAGTTCAAGGGGGGGGACAGATACGCAGTATTTT CASSSRGGTDTQYF
NA NA TRBJ1-2 TRBV5-6 TGTGCCAGCAGCCTCACAGGGTTAGCTAACTATGGCTACACCTTC CASSLTGLANYGYTF
NA NA TRBJ1-1 TRBV7-6 TGTGCCAGCAGCCCACAGGGTTTTAGCACTGAAGCTTTCTTT CASSPQGFSTEAFF
NA NA TRBJ2-2 TRBV5-4 TGTGCCAGCAGCTTGACTACCGGGGAGCTGTTTTTT CASSLTTGELFF
TRBD1 NA TRBJ2-1 TRBV13 TGTGCCAGCAGCTTAGCCCGGGGACAGGGGCTGGATGAGCAGTTCTTC CASSLARGQGLDEQFF
TRBD1 NA TRBJ2-5 TRBV2 TGTGCCAGCAGTGACTTGGGACAGGGCCGGGAGACCCAGTACTTC CASSDLGQGRETQYF
TRBD1 NA TRBJ2-1 TRBV7-9 TGTGCCAGCAGCTTATTAGGGGACAGATACAATGAGCAGTTCTTC CASSLLGDRYNEQFF
TRBD2 NA TRBJ2-5 TRBV5-6 TGTGCCAGCAGCTTATCTCTAGCGGGTGAGACCCAGTACTTC CASSLSLAGETQYF
NA NA TRBJ2-1 TRBV13 TGTGCCAGCAGCCATAGACAGAGACAAATTTACAATGAGCAGTTCTTC CASSHRQRQIYNEQFF
NA NA TRBJ1-4 TRBV5-6 TGTGCCAGCAGCTTAGGTCGGGGGGCAACTAATGAAAAACTGTTTTTT CASSLGRGATNEKLFF
TRBD2 NA TRBJ2-1 TRBV7-2 TGTGCCAGCAGCTCGGGACTAGCGGGGGGGAATGAGCAGTTCTTC CASSSGLAGGNEQFF
TRBD1 NA TRBJ1-6 TRBV11-3 TGTGCCAGCAGCTTTGACAGGGATTCACCCCTCCACTTT CASSFDRDSPLHF
NA once TRBJ2-5 TRBV6-5 TGTGCCAGCAGTCCCTTTGCGGAAGAGACCCAGTACTTC CASSPFAEETQYF
NA NA TRBJ1-5 TRBV10-3 TGTGCCATCAGTGAGTTGGTAGGGGAACAGCCCCAGCATTTT CAISELVGEQPQHF
NA once TRBJ1-3 TRBV5-8 TGTGCCAGCAGCCGGGCGCGGAGGAGCTCTGGAAACACCATATATTTT CASSRARRSSGNTIYF
TRBD1 NA TRBJ1-6 TRBV5-4 TGTGCCAGCAGCCCGGGACAGGGGGCGCAAAATTCACCCCTCCACTTT CASSPGQGAQNSPLHF
NA once TRBJ2-7 TRBV5-6 TGTGCCAGCAGCTTGGCCGCGGAGCAGTACTTC CASSLAAEQYF
TRBD2 once TRBJ2-7 TRBV28 TGTGCCAGCAGTACGGGAGGGGCCGGCGAGCAGTACTTC CASSTGGAGEQYF
NA NA TRBJ1-3 TRBV7-2 TGTGCCAGCAGCTTCGGACAGCCCCACTCTGGAAACACCATATATTTT CASSFGQPHSGNTIYF
TRBD1 NA TRBJ1-4 TRBV7-8 TGTGCCAGCAGCATAGGACAGGGCGGGGAAAAACTGTTTTTT CASSIGQGGEKLFF
NA NA TRBJ2-2 TRBV11-2 TGTGCCAGCAGCTTCGGGGGTACCGGGGAGCTGTTTTTT CASSFGGTGELFF
NA NA TRBJ1-2 TRBV5-4 TGTGCCAGCACCACCTCGAGCGGATATGGCTACACCTTC CASTTSSGYGYTF
NA NA TRBJ1-6 TRBV15 TGTGCCACCAGCAGAGATCAGGAACCCCTCCACTTT CATSRDQEPLHF
NA NA TRBJ1-2 TRBV23-1 TGCGCCAGCAGCACACAGAGTTCTAACTATGGCTACACCTTC CASSTQSSNYGYTF
NA NA TRBJ1-1 TRBV11-2 TGTGCCAGCAGCCCCCTTATTCGGGGGGGGGACACTGAAGCTTTCTTT CASSPLIRGGDTEAFF
NA NA TRBJ1-1 TRBV27 TGTGCCAGCGGTTGGGGGGGCGCGAACACTGAAGCTTTCTTT CASGWGGANTEAFF
NA NA TRBJ2-3 TRBV7-2 TGTGCCAGCAGCTTAGGGGAGTCCACTAGCACAGATACGCAGTATTTT CASSLGESTSTDTQYF
NA NA TRBJ1-5 TRBV27 TGTGCCAGCAGTTCTTCTGGCAGGGTGGAGCCCCAGCATTTT CASSSSGRVEPQHF
TRBD1 NA TRBJ1-2 TRBV6-6 TGTGCCAGCAGGGACAGGGGCCCCTATGGCTACACCTTC CASRDRGPYGYTF
TRBD1 NA TRBJ2-7 TRBV7-9 TGTGCCAGCAGCTTAGCCGGGGGACAGGGCTTCCACGAGCAGTACTTC CASSLAGGQGFHEQYF
TRBD1 NA TRBJ1-1 TRBV11-3 TGTGCCAGCAGCTTAGGCTGGGGGCAACAGGGGGTGAACACTGAAGCTTTCTTT CASSLGWGQQGVNTEAFF
NA NA TRBJ2-3 TRBV29-1 TGCAGCGTTCGCCGGGACACAACGCAGTATTTT CSVRRDTTQYF
NA few TRBJ1-6 TRBV16 TGTGCCAGCAGCCTAGACTCGACCTCAAATTCACCCCTCCACTTT CASSLDSTSNSPLHF
NA NA TRBJ2-1 TRBV4-1 TGCGCCAGCAGCGGACTCTTCTACAATGAGCAGTTCTTC CASSGLFYNEQFF
TRBD1 few TRBJ2-7 TRBV5-1 TGCGCCAGCAGCTTTGGGACAGGGGGAAACGAGCAGTACTTC CASSFGTGGNEQYF
NA once TRBJ2-1 TRBV6-1 TGTGCCAGCAGTAGGACAGGCGGGGTGAATGAGCAGTTCTTC CASSRTGGVNEQFF
NA NA TRBJ2-4 TRBV10-3 TGTGCCATCATCCCGGTTAGGAGGCTTTGGGACATTCAGTACTTC CAIIPVRRLWDIQYF
TRBD1 NA TRBJ1-2 TRBV11-2 TGTGCCAGCAGCTCACTCCGGGACAGGAGTAAAGTTAACTATGGCTACACCTTC CASSSLRDRSKVNYGYTF
NA NA TRBJ2-4 TRBV4-1 TGCGCCAGCAGCCAAGTTATCCGAACCGGGTCCAAAAACATTCAGTACTTC CASSQVIRTGSKNIQYF
NA NA TRBJ2-7 TRBV19 TGTGCCAGTAGCAAACAGGGCCTCCACGAGCAGTACTTC CASSKQGLHEQYF
NA NA TRBJ1-4 TRBV15 TGTGCCACCAGCAGTCCCGGGAGGGAAGAGGAAAAACTGTTTTTT CATSSPGREEEKLFF
TRBD2 NA TRBJ2-7 TRBV6-6 TGTGCCAGCAGTTACAGCGGGGGCCTCTACTCCTACGAGCAGTACTTC CASSYSGGLYSYEQYF
TRBD2 NA TRBJ2-7 TRBV4-2 TGTGCCAGCAGCCAAGCGACTAGCGGGGGGTCCTACGAGCAGTACTTC CASSQATSGGSYEQYF
NA NA TRBJ2-3 TRBV4-2 TGTGCCAGCAGCCAAGTTCGCGAGGCAGATACGCAGTATTTT CASSQVREADTQYF
TRBD2 NA TRBJ2-1 TRBV5-1 TGCGCCAGCAGCTTGGGACTAGCGGGGGGCAATGAGCAGTTCTTC CASSLGLAGGNEQFF
TRBD2 NA TRBJ2-5 TRBV5-1 TGCGCCAGCAGGGATAGCGGGGGTGAGGCCCAGTACTTC CASRDSGGEAQYF
NA NA TRBJ1-6 TRBV19 TGTGCCAGTAGTATGAACACAGGGAGCTCCTATAATTCACCCCTCCACTTT CASSMNTGSSYNSPLHF
NA NA TRBJ2-2 TRBV4-1 TGCGCCAGCAGCCAAGAGTCCGGCGGGGAGCTGTTTTTT CASSQESGGELFF